A single T cell receptor beta chain is shown here with its context. The antigen remains unidentified. The data derive from a study of T cells after yellow fever vaccination. The overall study: The fractions with low cell numbers were processed using SMART-Seq v4 Ultra Low Input.

The study's findings and limits: Relatively few clonotypes were ones that appeared in both CD4 and CD8 compartments. The study found a weaker secondary response that peaked faster, day 5 versus 15.

TCRdb passed the 5' RACE reads through MiXCR, listing each CDR3 protein once. The sample lists some 250,000 distinct CDR3 sequences, 6.9% occurring once. Losses at the gene ends were 4 bases for V and 6 bases for J; bases not matched to a gene: 5. This CDR3 is 13 amino acids long. The germline gives CDR1 DFQATT, CDR2 SNEGSKA (reference sequence). The sequencing here drew on CD4+ T cells sorted from PBMCs, taken 15 days after the yellow fever booster vaccination. This chain links TRBV20-1 with TRBJ2-1, with 8 bases lining up with TRBD2. This TCR was recovered from a man aged 30 to 45 who received the YFV17D yellow fever vaccine. CDR3 nucleotide sequence: TGCAGTGCTATGTTAGCGGGAAGCAATGAGCAGTTCTTC. This gives the protein CSAMLAGSNEQFF.